This TCR beta chain was retrieved from a study of T cell changes during pregnancy in multiple sclerosis. Per germline, CDR1 LGHNA and CDR2 YSLEER. The CDR3 covers 14 residues. Produced via immunoSEQ multiplex PCR; TCRdb's table is partial and in-frame only. The sample shows tens of thousands of clones, 70% to 90% of them seen only once. Material: CD8+ T cells from peripheral blood mononuclear cells, obtained after pregnancy. This clonotype was obtained from a female donor in good health, enrolled as a control in a pregnancy study. V gene TRBV4-3 combines with J gene TRBJ2-5; TRBD2 might be the D (5 bases). TRBJ2-7 explains the end of the DNA better; the J call may be wrong. This chain's CDR3 is CASSQAGGPYEQYF. The CDR3 nucleotides are TGCGCCAGCAGCCAAGCAGGAGGTCCCTACGAGCAGTACTTC.